This TCR beta chain is from a study of Graves' ophthalmopathy and Graves' hyperthyroidism. Germline CDR1 and CDR2: SQVTM and ANQGSEA. The V and J ends lost 6 bases and 4 bases, in that order; junction bases with no gene match: 11. CDR3 length: 14 amino acids. TCR beta CDR3 amplification used RNA transcripts. RT-PCR in the first round used HTBI primers; a second-round multiplex PCR followed. TCRdb independently ran MiXCR on the multiplex PCR reads; one entry per CDR3 protein. Found here are 400,000 or so distinct CDR3 sequences, 15% of them singletons; the top ten hold roughly 7%. Absence of ophthalmopathy within 18 months of follow-up defined stable hyperthyroidism. Out of about 11 ml of fresh peripheral blood, PBMCs were obtained.

Sequenced: peripheral blood. This rearrangement joins TRBV29-1 to TRBJ2-7; 8 bases line up with TRBD1. This sequence was found in a woman under 30 with stable Graves' hyperthyroidism. The CDR3 sequence is CSVQVVGQGYEQYF. The CDR3 nucleotides are TGCAGCGTCCAAGTGGTAGGACAGGGTTACGAGCAGTACTTC.